The 18 T cell receptor beta chains below come from one sample, sequenced in a study of T cells in Graves' hyperthyroidism and ophthalmopathy. RNA transcripts were the template for amplifying TCR beta CDR3 regions. The HTBI primer set drove a first-round RT-PCR of the TCR CDR3. One entry per CDR3 protein, called by TCRdb with MiXCR from the multiplex PCR reads. The sample holds some 570,000 distinct CDR3 sequences; roughly 17% are singletons and the top ten take roughly a sixth. Input material: blood. These receptors originate from a woman between 18 and 30 years old with Graves' ophthalmopathy.

This clonotype showed up many times. This rearrangement joins TRBV29-1 to TRBJ1-1, with D hard to call. V was trimmed by 3 bases and J by 1 base, leaving 9 bases between them. Germline CDR1 reads SQVTM; CDR2 reads ANQGSEA. This CDR3 spans 13 amino acids. The CDR3 reads CSVDLYRNTEAFF. The CDR3 DNA sequence: TGCAGCGTTGACCTGTACAGGAACACTGAAGCTTTCTTT.

This clonotype was observed at least ten times. The chain carries TRBV9 and TRBJ2-5, with TRBD1 matching 8 bases. Trimming cost V 0 bases and J 2 bases; bases outside gene matches: 3. This CDR3 region has 15 residues. CDR1 is SGDLS, CDR2 YYNGEE, per germline. CDR3 residues: CASSVAGQVQETQYF. CDR3 sequence (DNA): TGTGCCAGCAGCGTAGCGGGACAGGTACAAGAGACCCAGTACTTC.

The sample holds many counts of this clonotype. The genes are TRBV5-1 and TRBJ2-3; tentatively, D is TRBD2 (5 bases). CDR3 length: 15 residues. V was clipped by 4 bases and J by 0 bases, with 12 bases between them. CDR1 and CDR2 from the germline V gene are SGHRS and YFSETQ. The CDR3 region is CASSESGGSTDTQYF. DNA for the CDR3: TGCGCCAGCAGCGAGAGCGGAGGTAGCACAGATACGCAGTATTTT.

This clonotype was seen repeatedly, ten times or more. The rearrangement uses TRBV11-2 and TRBJ1-2; D unclear. The germline gives CDR1 SGHAT, CDR2 FQNNGV. V lost 3 bases to trimming and J lost 6 bases, with 8 bases between them. The CDR3 length is 12 residues. The CDR3 DNA reads as TGTGCCAGCAGCTTCGGAGACCATGGCTACACCTTC. It is translated as CASSFGDHGYTF. Combining the CDR3 with reference TRBV11-2 and TRBJ1-2 gives the whole variable domain EAGVAQSPRYKIIEKRQSVAFWCNPISGHATLYWYQQILGQGPKLLIQFQNNGVVDDSQLPKDRFSAERLKGVDSTLKIQPAKLEDSAVYLCASSFGDHGYTFGSGTRLTVV.

This clonotype was detected many times. This chain uses TRBV12-3 or TRBV12-4 with TRBJ2-7; weak D call: TRBD2 (5 bases). Trimming cost V 7 bases and J 6 bases, with 22 bases left between them. This CDR3 contains 15 residues. The CDR3 is CASKATGHGIPEQYF. The CDR3 DNA reads as TGTGCCAGCAAAGCAACCGGGCACGGGATCCCCGAGCAGTACTTC.

This clonotype was detected ten times or more. The CDR3 sequence is CASSPTRSGVAVDTQYF. For the CDR3, the DNA is TGTGCCAGCAGTCCCACCCGCTCAGGGGTCGCGGTAGATACGCAGTATTTT. The chain couples TRBV12-3 or TRBV12-4 to TRBJ2-3; a weak D match, TRBD1 (6 bases). The CDR3 extends over 17 amino acids. Deletions cut 5 bases from V and 5 bases from J, with 23 bases between.

This clonotype occurred many times. The chain recombines TRBV6-1 with TRBJ1-1, with 9 bases aligning to TRBD1. CDR3 size: 14 residues. V gave up 5 bases and J gave up 4 bases; unmatched junction bases: 5. CDR1 is MNHNS, CDR2 SASEGT, per germline. CDR3 residues: CASSSAQGATEAFF. The CDR3 DNA is TGTGCCAGCAGTTCCGCACAGGGGGCCACTGAAGCTTTCTTT.

In this sample, this clonotype turned up a few times. The chain has TRBV19 and TRBJ1-2, with a tentative D call TRBD1 (5 bases). The CDR3 is made up of 15 amino acids. V gave up 9 bases and J gave up 0 bases, with 17 bases separating them. CDR1 is LNHDA and CDR2 is SQIVND in the germline V gene (reference sequence). CDR3 nucleotides: TGTGCCAGCAGGGATGCGACCCTAGCTAACTATGGCTACACCTTC. Residues: CASRDATLANYGYTF.

About this clonotype: Sequence at one end of the junction differs from germline and may be a read error. The chain combines TRBV20-1 with TRBJ2-2, with D maybe TRBD2 (5 bases). The CDR3 is made up of 14 amino acids. CDR1 is DFQATT and CDR2 is SNEGSKA in the germline V gene (reference sequence). The DNA of the CDR3 is TGCAGTGCTGAAGACACTACGAACACCGGGGAGCCGTTTTTT. It is translated as CSAEDTTNTGEPFF.

This clonotype came up many times. This rearrangement joins TRBV5-1 to TRBJ2-1; no reliable D call. The CDR3 runs to 13 residues. Trimming left V 1 base short and J 4 bases short, with 6 bases between. CDR1 is SGHRS and CDR2 is YFSETQ in the germline V gene. The CDR3 loop reads CASSLPKYNEQFF. As DNA, the CDR3 is TGCGCCAGCAGCTTGCCGAAGTACAATGAGCAGTTCTTC.

This clonotype was observed a few times. The rearrangement links TRBV11-3 to TRBJ2-1; 8 bases agree with TRBD2. Germline CDR1 and CDR2: SGHNT and YENEEA. The trim removed 4 bases at V and 4 bases at J, leaving 12 bases unmatched. The length of the CDR3 is 17 residues. The CDR3: CASSSTVSGGRYNEQFF. DNA of the CDR3: TGTGCCAGCAGCTCCACGGTGTCGGGGGGGCGGTACAATGAGCAGTTCTTC.

This clonotype turned up a few times. The chain joins TRBV6-1 to TRBJ2-7, with 11 bases aligning to TRBD2. Trimming removed 5 bases from V and 3 bases from J; junction bases left unmatched: 6. There are 15 residues in the CDR3. Germline CDR1 MNHNS, CDR2 SASEGT. The CDR3 DNA reads TGTGCCAGCAGTTCCCTAGCGGGAGGCAACTACGAGCAGTACTTC. Translating gives CASSSLAGGNYEQYF.

This clonotype was recorded only once. This may be a read error: a much more frequent sequence differs by one nucleotide. J is TRBJ2-1 and V is TRBV5-1, with TRBD2 as a possible D gene (5 bases). This CDR3 comprises 16 residues. From germline, CDR1 is SGHRS and CDR2 YFSETQ. CDR3 DNA sequence: TGCGTCAGCAGCTTGGGAACTAGTTCCAACTACAATGAGCAGTTCTTC. It codes for CVSSLGTSSNYNEQFF.

The J gene is TRBJ2-7, the V gene TRBV27, with D possibly TRBD2 on 6 matching bases. The CDR3 length is 14 residues. V was clipped by 3 bases and J by 9 bases, with 18 bases between them. Germline CDR1 and CDR2: MNHEY and SMNVEV (reference sequence). The chain's CDR3 is CASSFAGKRHGQYF. Written as DNA, the CDR3 is TGTGCCAGCAGTTTTGCGGGAAAACGCCACGGGCAGTACTTC.

Many counts were recorded for this clonotype. The V and J genes are TRBV3-1 and TRBJ2-1, with D unclear. V was pared by 1 base and J by 5 bases, with 3 bases between. In germline, CDR1 is LGHDT, CDR2 YNNKEL (reference sequence). The CDR3 covers 12 residues. CDR3: CASSQGDNEQFF. The CDR3, as DNA: TGTGCCAGCAGCCAAGGCGACAATGAGCAGTTCTTC.

This clonotype occurred a few times. The CDR3 loop reads CASSLAVSQETQYF. As DNA, the CDR3 is TGTGCCAGCAGCTTAGCGGTCTCTCAAGAGACCCAGTACTTC. The gene calls are TRBV11-2 and TRBJ2-5; D gene uncertain. The ends were cut back, 1 base at V and 2 bases at J, with 8 bases in the middle. The length of the CDR3 is 14 residues. Germline V CDR1 and CDR2: SGHAT, FQNNGV.

This clonotype showed up just a few times. V usage is TRBV3-1 and J usage is TRBJ1-6, with unresolved D. There are 15 residues in the CDR3. Germline lookup yields CDR1 LGHDT and CDR2 YNNKEL (reference sequence). V dropped 4 bases and J dropped 4 bases, with 11 bases sitting between them. As DNA, the CDR3 is TGTGCCAGCAGCCCTTCGGCGACTTATAATTCACCCCTCCACTTT. Translation gives CASSPSATYNSPLHF.

This clonotype was observed a handful of times. J is TRBJ2-4 and V is TRBV28, with a tentative D call TRBD2 (7 bases). From germline, CDR1 is MDHEN and CDR2 SYDVKM. The ends were cut back, 4 bases at V and 12 bases at J, with 19 bases in the middle. There are 14 residues in the CDR3. CDR3 sequence: CASSWGGTGSSQYF. CDR3 nucleotides: TGTGCCAGCAGTTGGGGGGGAACAGGGTCCAGTCAGTACTTC.